This TCR beta chain came from a study of molecular identifiers for immune sequencing clone quantification. Findings and limits, study-wide: Identical TCR molecules that share a barcode could lead to an underestimation of highly expanded clone sizes. Spiked Jurkat TCR RNA equivalent to one cell reportedly surfaced among some 1 million naive cells.

Naive CD8 T cells were sorted as CD8+CD4-CCR7+CD45RA+. The table lists this clonotype with a few counts. Its specificity is unknown. The CDR3 is 13 amino acids. Germline loops: CDR1 SQVTM, CDR2 ANQGSEA. V was pared by 4 bases and J by 1 base, with 10 bases between. From the PCR reads, TCRdb called clonotypes with MiXCR, one entry per CDR3 protein. The repertoire has about 320,000 distinct CDR3 sequences, about 23% of them found once; the top ten carry about 0.7%. V usage is TRBV29-1 and J usage is TRBJ2-5; D possibly matches TRBD1 or TRBD2 (5 bases each). The origin of this receptor is a human donor in good health. Some libraries in this study had Jurkat cell RNA spiked in. Sequenced material: naive CD8+ T cells from blood, with Jurkat cell RNA spiked in. The subset denotes: FACS-sorted CD8+CD4-CCR7+CD45RA+ naive T cells. CDR3 in DNA: TGCAGCGTTGGGGGGTTGGTCCAAGAGACCCAGTACTTC. Its translation is CSVGGLVQETQYF.